A selection of T cell receptor beta chains follows, all from one sample in a study of T cells after yellow fever vaccination. A single record per CDR3 protein comes from TCRdb applying MiXCR to the 5' RACE reads. The sample records over 250,000 distinct CDR3 sequences, roughly 5.6% being singletons. The sequencing here drew on CD4+ T cells sorted from PBMCs, taken on the day of the yellow fever booster vaccination. These receptors all stem from a man aged 18 to 29 who received the YFV17D yellow fever vaccine. Each CDR3 is given with its conserved first and last residue. D genes are given only for firm matches. Clone size is shown for a subset of rows, as once, few, many or a class of expanded clone.

TRBV7-3	TRBJ2-3	NA	NA	13	CASSLWQTDTQYF	TGTGCCAGCAGCTTATGGCAGACAGATACGCAGTATTTT
TRBV20-1	TRBJ1-2	TRBD1	NA	12	CSAQTGGDGYTF	TGCAGTGCCCAGACAGGGGGCGATGGCTACACCTTC
TRBV10-3	TRBJ2-5	NA	few	15	CAISDWGQLEETQYF	TGTGCCATCAGTGATTGGGGGCAGTTAGAAGAGACCCAGTACTTC
TRBV6-1	TRBJ2-3	NA	NA	14	CASSGGVGGDTQYF	TGTGCCAGCAGTGGAGGGGTAGGAGGGGATACGCAGTATTTT
TRBV20-1	TRBJ1-3	NA	many	13	CSAKDNSGNTIYF	TGCAGTGCTAAGGACAACTCTGGAAACACCATATATTTT
TRBV10-3	TRBJ1-2	TRBD1	many	13	CAISESWTGGYTF	TGTGCCATCAGTGAGTCGTGGACAGGGGGCTACACCTTC
TRBV7-2	TRBJ2-7	TRBD2	few	15	CASSFLGGAGYEQYF	TGTGCCAGCAGCTTTCTCGGGGGGGCCGGGTACGAGCAGTACTTC
TRBV15	TRBJ2-5	NA	NA	14	CATSRDSVQETQYF	TGTGCCACCAGCAGAGATTCGGTACAAGAGACCCAGTACTTC
TRBV7-3	TRBJ2-5	NA	few	15	CASSQTPGAQETQYF	TGTGCCAGCAGCCAAACTCCTGGCGCACAAGAGACCCAGTACTTC
TRBV5-1	TRBJ1-4	NA	few	15	CASSSRTSTNEKLFF	TGCGCCAGCAGCTCCAGGACCTCAACTAATGAAAAACTGTTTTTT
TRBV6-5	TRBJ2-5	NA	many	14	CASSYSRGKETQYF	TGTGCCAGCAGTTACTCGAGGGGGAAAGAGACCCAGTACTTC
TRBV12-3/TRBV12-4	TRBJ1-1	NA	many	15	CASSAGTFMNTEAFF	TGTGCCAGCAGTGCTGGGACATTCATGAACACTGAAGCTTTCTTT
TRBV6-5	TRBJ2-4	NA	many	15	CASEGRRAAKNIQYF	TGTGCCAGCGAAGGCAGGAGGGCAGCCAAAAACATTCAGTACTTC
TRBV19	TRBJ1-2	NA	NA	14	CASSRRRQLYGYTF	TGTGCCAGTAGTAGGCGAAGACAGCTCTATGGCTACACCTTC
TRBV24-1	TRBJ2-1	TRBD1	NA	16	CATSDRTGVYVGEQFF	TGTGCCACCAGTGATCGGACAGGGGTATATGTCGGTGAGCAGTTCTTC
TRBV5-4	TRBJ2-5	TRBD1	NA	16	CASSSEEGAGRETQYF	TGTGCCAGCAGCTCCGAAGAGGGGGCTGGACGAGAGACCCAGTACTTC
TRBV10-3	TRBJ1-6	NA	NA	13	CAISDNSDSPLHF	TGTGCCATCAGTGACAACAGTGACTCACCCCTCCACTTT
TRBV7-2	TRBJ2-7	NA	few	14	CASSAWGGRVEQYF	TGTGCCAGCAGCGCCTGGGGGGGCAGGGTCGAGCAGTACTTC
TRBV11-2	TRBJ2-7	NA	NA	14	CASSLERDWGEQYF	TGTGCCAGCAGCTTAGAGCGCGATTGGGGCGAGCAGTACTTC
TRBV18	TRBJ2-3	NA	NA	15	CATTPLGGSTDTQYF	TGTGCCACCACCCCCCTGGGCGGCAGCACAGATACGCAGTATTTT
TRBV2	TRBJ1-2	NA	NA	14	CASSTQGIRYGYTF	TGTGCCAGCAGTACCCAGGGGATACGCTATGGCTACACCTTC
TRBV7-9	TRBJ2-5	TRBD2	many	13	CASRGGARETQYF	TGTGCCAGCCGGGGGGGGGCTCGGGAGACCCAGTACTTC
TRBV6-2/TRBV6-3	TRBJ1-5	TRBD1	few	14	CASSYSGQAQPQHF	TGTGCCAGCAGTTACTCGGGACAGGCTCAGCCCCAGCATTTT
TRBV6-5	TRBJ2-6	NA	many	17	CASSGDLLGAGANVLTF	TGTGCCAGCAGTGGTGACCTTTTAGGGGCTGGGGCCAACGTCCTGACTTTC
TRBV6-2/TRBV6-3	TRBJ1-5	NA	NA	16	CASSYRQPYSNQPQHF	TGTGCCAGCAGTTATCGACAGCCCTATAGCAATCAGCCCCAGCATTTT
TRBV9	TRBJ1-1	NA	many	15	CASSPSAGQNTEAFF	TGTGCCAGCAGCCCGAGTGCGGGGCAAAACACTGAAGCTTTCTTT
TRBV9	TRBJ2-5	NA	NA	15	CASSNTGRGQETQYF	TGTGCCAGCAGCAATACAGGTCGCGGACAAGAGACCCAGTACTTC
TRBV15	TRBJ2-2	NA	many	12	CATSREGTELFF	TGTGCCACCAGCAGAGAGGGGACGGAGCTGTTTTTT
TRBV7-2	TRBJ1-2	TRBD1	NA	15	CASSLERTGYYGYTF	TGTGCCAGCAGCTTAGAAAGGACAGGGTACTATGGCTACACCTTC
TRBV5-1	TRBJ2-3	NA	many	15	CASCTREHTLDTQYF	TGCGCCAGCTGCACGCGAGAACACACGCTGGATACGCAGTATTTT
TRBV5-1	TRBJ1-1	NA	NA	14	CASSLDAGNTEAFF	TGCGCCAGCAGCTTGGACGCAGGGAACACTGAAGCTTTCTTT
TRBV3-1	TRBJ2-1	NA	many	15	CASSQAMSSYNEQFF	TGTGCCAGCAGCCAAGCGATGAGCTCCTACAATGAGCAGTTCTTC
TRBV12-3/TRBV12-4	TRBJ2-2	TRBD2	NA	16	CASRPGYAGGLGELFF	TGTGCCAGCAGACCGGGATATGCGGGGGGGCTCGGGGAGCTGTTTTTT
TRBV24-1	TRBJ2-3	NA	few	13	CATSGTGWDTQYF	TGTGCCACCAGTGGTACGGGGTGGGATACGCAGTATTTT
TRBV29-1	TRBJ1-2	NA	many	11	CSVGHDYGYTF	TGCAGCGTCGGACACGACTATGGCTACACCTTC
TRBV15	TRBJ1-1	TRBD1	many	13	CATSFRTGPEAFF	TGTGCCACCAGCTTCCGGACAGGGCCTGAAGCTTTCTTT
TRBV7-6	TRBJ1-6	NA	NA	15	CASSLDEGAKSPLHF	TGTGCCAGCAGCTTAGATGAGGGCGCGAAATCACCCCTCCACTTT
TRBV5-6	TRBJ2-5	NA	NA	13	CASTPRRRETQYF	TGTGCCAGCACCCCTCGAAGGCGGGAGACCCAGTACTTC
TRBV9	TRBJ2-3	TRBD1	NA	15	CASSVDRGVSDTQYF	TGTGCCAGCAGCGTGGACAGGGGAGTTTCGGATACGCAGTATTTT
TRBV12-3/TRBV12-4	TRBJ2-3	NA	few	12	CASSNYADTQYF	TGTGCCAGCAGTAACTACGCAGATACGCAGTATTTT